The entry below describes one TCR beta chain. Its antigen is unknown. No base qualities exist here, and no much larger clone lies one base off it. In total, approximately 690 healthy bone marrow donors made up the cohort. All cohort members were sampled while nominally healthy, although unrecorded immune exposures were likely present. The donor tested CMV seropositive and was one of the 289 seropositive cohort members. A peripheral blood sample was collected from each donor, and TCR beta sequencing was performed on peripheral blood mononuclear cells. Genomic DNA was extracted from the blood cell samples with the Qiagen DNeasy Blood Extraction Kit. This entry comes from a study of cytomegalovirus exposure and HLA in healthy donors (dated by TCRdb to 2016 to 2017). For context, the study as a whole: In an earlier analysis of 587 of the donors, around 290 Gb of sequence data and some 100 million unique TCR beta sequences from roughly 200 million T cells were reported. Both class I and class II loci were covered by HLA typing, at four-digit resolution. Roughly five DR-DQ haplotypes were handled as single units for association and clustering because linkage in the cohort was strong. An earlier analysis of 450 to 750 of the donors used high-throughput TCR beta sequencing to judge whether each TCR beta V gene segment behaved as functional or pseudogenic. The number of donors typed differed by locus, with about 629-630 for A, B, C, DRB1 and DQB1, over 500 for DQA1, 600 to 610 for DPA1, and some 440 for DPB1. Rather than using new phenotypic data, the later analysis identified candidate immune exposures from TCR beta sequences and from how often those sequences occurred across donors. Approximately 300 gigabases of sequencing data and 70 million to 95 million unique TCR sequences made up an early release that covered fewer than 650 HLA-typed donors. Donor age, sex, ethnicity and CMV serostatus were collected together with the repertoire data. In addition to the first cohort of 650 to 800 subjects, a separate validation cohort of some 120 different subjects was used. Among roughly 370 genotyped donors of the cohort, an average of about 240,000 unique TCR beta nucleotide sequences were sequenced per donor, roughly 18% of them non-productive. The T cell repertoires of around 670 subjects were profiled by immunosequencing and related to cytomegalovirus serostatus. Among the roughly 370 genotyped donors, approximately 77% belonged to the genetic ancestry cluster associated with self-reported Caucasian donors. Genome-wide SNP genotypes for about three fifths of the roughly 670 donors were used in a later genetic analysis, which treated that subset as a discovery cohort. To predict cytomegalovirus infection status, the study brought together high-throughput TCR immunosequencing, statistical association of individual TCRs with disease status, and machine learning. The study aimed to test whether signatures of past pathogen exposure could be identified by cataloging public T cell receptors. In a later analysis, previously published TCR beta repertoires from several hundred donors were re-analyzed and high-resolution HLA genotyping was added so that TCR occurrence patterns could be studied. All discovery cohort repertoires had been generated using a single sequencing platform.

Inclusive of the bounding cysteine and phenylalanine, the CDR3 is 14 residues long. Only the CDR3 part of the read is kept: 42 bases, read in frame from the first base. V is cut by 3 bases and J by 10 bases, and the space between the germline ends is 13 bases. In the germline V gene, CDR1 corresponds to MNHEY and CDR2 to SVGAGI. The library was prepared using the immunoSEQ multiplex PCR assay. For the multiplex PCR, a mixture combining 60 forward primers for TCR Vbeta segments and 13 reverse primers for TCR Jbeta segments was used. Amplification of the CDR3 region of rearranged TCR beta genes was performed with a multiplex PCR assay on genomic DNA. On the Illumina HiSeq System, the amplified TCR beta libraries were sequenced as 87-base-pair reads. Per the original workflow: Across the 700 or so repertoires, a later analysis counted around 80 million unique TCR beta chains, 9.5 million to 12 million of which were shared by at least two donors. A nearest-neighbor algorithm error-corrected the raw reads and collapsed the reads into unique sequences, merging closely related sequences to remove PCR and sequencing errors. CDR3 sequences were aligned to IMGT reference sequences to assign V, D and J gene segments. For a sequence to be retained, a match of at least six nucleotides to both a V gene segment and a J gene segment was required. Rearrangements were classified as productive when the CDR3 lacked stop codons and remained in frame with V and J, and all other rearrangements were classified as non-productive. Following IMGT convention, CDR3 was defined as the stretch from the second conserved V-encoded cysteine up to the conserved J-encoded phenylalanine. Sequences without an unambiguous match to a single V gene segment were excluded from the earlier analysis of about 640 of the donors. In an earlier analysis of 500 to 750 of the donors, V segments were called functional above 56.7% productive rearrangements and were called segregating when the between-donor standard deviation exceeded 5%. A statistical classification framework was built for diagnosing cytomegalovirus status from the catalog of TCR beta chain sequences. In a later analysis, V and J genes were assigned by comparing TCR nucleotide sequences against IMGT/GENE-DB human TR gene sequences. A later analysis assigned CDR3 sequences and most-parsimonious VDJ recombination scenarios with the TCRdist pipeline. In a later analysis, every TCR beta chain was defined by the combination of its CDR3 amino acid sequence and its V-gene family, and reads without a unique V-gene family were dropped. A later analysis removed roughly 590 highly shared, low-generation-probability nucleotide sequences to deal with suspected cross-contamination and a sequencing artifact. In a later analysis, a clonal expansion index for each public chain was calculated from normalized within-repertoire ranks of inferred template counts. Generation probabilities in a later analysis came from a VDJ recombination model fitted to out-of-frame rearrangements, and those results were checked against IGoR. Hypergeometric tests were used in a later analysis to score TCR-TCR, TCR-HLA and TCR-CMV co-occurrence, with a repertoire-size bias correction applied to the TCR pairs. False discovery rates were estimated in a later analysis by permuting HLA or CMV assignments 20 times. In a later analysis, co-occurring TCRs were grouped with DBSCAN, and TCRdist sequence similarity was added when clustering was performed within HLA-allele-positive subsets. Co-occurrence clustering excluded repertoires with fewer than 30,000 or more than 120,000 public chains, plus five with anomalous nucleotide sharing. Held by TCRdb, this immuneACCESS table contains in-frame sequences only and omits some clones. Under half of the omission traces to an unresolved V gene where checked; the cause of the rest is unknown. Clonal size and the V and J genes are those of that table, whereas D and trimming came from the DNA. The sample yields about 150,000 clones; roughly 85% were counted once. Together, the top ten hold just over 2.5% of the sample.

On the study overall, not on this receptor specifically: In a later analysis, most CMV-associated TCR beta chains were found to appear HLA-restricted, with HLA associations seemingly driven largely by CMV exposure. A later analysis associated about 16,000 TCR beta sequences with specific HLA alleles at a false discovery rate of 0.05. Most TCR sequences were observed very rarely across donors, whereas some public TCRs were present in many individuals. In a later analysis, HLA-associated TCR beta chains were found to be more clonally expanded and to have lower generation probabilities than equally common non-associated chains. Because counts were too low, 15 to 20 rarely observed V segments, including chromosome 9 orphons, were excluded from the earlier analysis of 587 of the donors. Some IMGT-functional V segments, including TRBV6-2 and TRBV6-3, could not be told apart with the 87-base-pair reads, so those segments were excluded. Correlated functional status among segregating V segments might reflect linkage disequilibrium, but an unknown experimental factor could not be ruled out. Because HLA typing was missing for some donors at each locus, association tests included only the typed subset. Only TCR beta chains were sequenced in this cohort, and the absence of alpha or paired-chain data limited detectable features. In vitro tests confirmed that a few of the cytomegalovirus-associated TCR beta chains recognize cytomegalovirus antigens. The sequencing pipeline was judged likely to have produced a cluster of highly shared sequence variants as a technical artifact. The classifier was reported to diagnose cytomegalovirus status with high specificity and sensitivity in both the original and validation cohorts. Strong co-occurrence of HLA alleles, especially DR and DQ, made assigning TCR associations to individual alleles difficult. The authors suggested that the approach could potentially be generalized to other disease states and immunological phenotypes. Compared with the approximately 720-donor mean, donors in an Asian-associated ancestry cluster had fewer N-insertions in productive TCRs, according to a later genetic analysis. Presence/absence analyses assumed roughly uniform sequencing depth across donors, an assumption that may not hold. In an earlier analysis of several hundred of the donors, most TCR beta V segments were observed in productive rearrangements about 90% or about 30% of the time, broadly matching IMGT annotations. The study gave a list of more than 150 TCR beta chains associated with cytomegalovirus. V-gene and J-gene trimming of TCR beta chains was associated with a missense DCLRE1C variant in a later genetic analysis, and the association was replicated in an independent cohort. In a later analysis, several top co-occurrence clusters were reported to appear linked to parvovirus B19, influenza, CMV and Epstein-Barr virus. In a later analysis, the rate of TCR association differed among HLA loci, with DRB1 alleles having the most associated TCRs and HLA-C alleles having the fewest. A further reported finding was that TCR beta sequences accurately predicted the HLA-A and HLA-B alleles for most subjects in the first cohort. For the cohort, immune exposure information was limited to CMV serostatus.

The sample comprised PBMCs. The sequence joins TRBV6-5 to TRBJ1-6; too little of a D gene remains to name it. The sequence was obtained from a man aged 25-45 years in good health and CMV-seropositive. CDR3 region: CASSYRPRGSPLHF. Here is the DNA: TGTGCCAGCAGTTATCGCCCACGGGGATCACCCCTCCACTTT.